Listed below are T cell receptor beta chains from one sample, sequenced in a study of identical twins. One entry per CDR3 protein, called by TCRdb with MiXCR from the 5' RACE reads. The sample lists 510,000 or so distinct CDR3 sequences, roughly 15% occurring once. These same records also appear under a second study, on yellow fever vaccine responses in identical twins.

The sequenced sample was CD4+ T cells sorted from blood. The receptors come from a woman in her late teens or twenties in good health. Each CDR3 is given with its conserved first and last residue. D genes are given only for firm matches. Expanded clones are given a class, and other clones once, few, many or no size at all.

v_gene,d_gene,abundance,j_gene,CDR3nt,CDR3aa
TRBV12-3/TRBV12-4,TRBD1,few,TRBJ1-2,TGTGCCAGCAGTCAACAGGGGCGAAACTATGGCTACACCTTC,CASSQQGRNYGYTF
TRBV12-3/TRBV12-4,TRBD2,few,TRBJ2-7,TGTGCCAGCAGTTTCCGGGAGGGCCTTCACGAGCAGTACTTC,CASSFREGLHEQYF
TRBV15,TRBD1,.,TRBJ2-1,TGTGCCACCAGCCAGAGGACAGGGATGGGCAATGAGCAGTTCTTC,CATSQRTGMGNEQFF
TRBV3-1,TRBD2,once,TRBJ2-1,TGTGCCAGCAGCCCACCCGGGACTAGCGGGGGGACTTACAATGAGCAGTTCTTC,CASSPPGTSGGTYNEQFF
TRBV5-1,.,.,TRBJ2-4,TGCGCCAGCAGCTTGGGAGACGCTTTAGCCAAAAACATTCTGTACTTC,CASSLGDALAKNILYF
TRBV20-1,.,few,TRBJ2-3,TGCAGTGCTAGAGATCTCGGCGGAGGGAGCACAGATACGCAGTATTTT,CSARDLGGGSTDTQYF
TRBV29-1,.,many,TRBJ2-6,TGCAGCGTCACCGGGGGTCCTATCTCTGGGGCCAACGTCCTGACTTTC,CSVTGGPISGANVLTF
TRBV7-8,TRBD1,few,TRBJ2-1,TGTGCCAGTCAGGAGTGGGACAGCTTTAATGAGCAGTTCTTC,CASQEWDSFNEQFF
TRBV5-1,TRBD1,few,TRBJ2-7,TGCGCCAGCAGCCCTTCTCCAGGGGGCTACGAGCAGTACTTC,CASSPSPGGYEQYF
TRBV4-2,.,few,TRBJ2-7,TGTGCCAGCAGCCAAGATCCGCCGGGAGTCGGGAACGAGCAGTACTTC,CASSQDPPGVGNEQYF
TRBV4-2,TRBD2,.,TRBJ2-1,TGTGCCAGCAGCCAAGGGGCGGGAGGCTCCGACAATGAGCAGTTCTTC,CASSQGAGGSDNEQFF
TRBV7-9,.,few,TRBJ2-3,TGTGCCAGCAGCCCAATAGCGCTTAGCACAGATACGCAGTATTTT,CASSPIALSTDTQYF
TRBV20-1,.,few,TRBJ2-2,TGCAGTGCTAGAGATGTCAGGATGGGGCTCACCGGGGAGCTGTTTTTT,CSARDVRMGLTGELFF
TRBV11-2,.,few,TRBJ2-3,TGTGCCAGCAGCTTAGATCAGAGGCAGGCTCCCACGAGGGGTACGCAGTATTTT,CASSLDQRQAPTRGTQYF
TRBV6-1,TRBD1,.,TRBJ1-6,TGTGCCAGCAGTCGTCGGACAGGGGTGAAGTCACCCCTCCACTTT,CASSRRTGVKSPLHF
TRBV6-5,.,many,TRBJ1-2,TGTGCCAGCAGTTACTCGGCACTACCTAACTATGGCTACACCTTC,CASSYSALPNYGYTF
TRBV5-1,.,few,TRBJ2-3,TGCGCCAGCAGCTCTCGACACTCTAGCACAGATACGCAGTATTTT,CASSSRHSSTDTQYF
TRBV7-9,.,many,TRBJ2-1,TGTGCCAGCAGCCCGACAGGGACTTTGAATGAGCAGTTCTTC,CASSPTGTLNEQFF
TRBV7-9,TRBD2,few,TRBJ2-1,TGTGCCAGCAGCCCCCGAGAACTAGCGGGAGGATATGAGCAGTTCTTC,CASSPRELAGGYEQFF
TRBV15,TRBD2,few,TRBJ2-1,TGTGCCACCAGCACCAGATTTAGACTAGCGGGGAGCTCCTACAATGAGCAGTTCTTC,CATSTRFRLAGSSYNEQFF
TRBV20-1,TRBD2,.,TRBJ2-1,TGCAGTGCTACCGCCCAGCGGGGAGGGTCCTACAATGAGCAGTTCTTC,CSATAQRGGSYNEQFF
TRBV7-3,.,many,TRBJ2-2,TGTGCCAGCAGCCTAGGGTTAAGCACCGGGGAGCTGTTTTTT,CASSLGLSTGELFF
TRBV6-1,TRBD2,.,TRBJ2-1,TGTGCCAGCAGTCCCCGGGGGGGGACAAATGAGCAGTTCTTC,CASSPRGGTNEQFF
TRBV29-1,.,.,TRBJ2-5,TGCAGCGTCCTAACTTGGCAGTTGCGACGGGAGACCCAGTACTTC,CSVLTWQLRRETQYF
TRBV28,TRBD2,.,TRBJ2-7,TGTGCCAGCAGTTCCCCCGGGGGGTACGAGCAGTACTTC,CASSSPGGYEQYF
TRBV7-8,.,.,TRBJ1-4,TGTGCCAGCAGCGAAGACAGGATTAATGAAAAACTGTTTTTT,CASSEDRINEKLFF
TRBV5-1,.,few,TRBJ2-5,TGCGCCAGCAGCTTGCCGGGACCCAACCAAGAGACCCAGTACTTC,CASSLPGPNQETQYF
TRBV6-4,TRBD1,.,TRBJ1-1,TGTGCCAGCAGTCACGGGACAGGGGGCTTGGCCACTGAAGCTTTCTTT,CASSHGTGGLATEAFF
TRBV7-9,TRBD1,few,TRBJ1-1,TGTGCCAGCAGCTCGGACAGGGGGGTGACTGAAGCTTTCTTT,CASSSDRGVTEAFF
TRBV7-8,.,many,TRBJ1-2,TGTGCCAGCAGCCCGGACAGTAACTATGGCTACACCTTC,CASSPDSNYGYTF
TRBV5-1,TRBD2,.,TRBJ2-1,TGCGCCAGCAGCTTACGGGTTAGCGGGACCTCCTACAATGAGCAGTTCTTC,CASSLRVSGTSYNEQFF
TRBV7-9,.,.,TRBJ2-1,TGTGCCAGCAGTTCAGACAGGAGGTACAATGAGCAGTTCTTC,CASSSDRRYNEQFF
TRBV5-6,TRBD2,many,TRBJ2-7,TGTGCCAGCAGCACCACTAGCGGGCCCTACGAGCAGTACTTC,CASSTTSGPYEQYF